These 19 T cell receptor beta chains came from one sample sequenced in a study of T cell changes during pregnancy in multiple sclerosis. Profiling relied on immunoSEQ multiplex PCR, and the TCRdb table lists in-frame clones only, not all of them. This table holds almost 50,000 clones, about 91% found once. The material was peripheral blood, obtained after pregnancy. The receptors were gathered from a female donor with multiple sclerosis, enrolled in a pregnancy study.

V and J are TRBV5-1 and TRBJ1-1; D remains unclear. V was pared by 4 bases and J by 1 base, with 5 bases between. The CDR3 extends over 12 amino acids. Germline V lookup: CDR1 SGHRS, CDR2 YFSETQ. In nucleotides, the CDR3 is TGCGCCAGCAGCAACAGGAACACTGAAGCTTTCTTT. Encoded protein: CASSNRNTEAFF.

The CDR3 DNA follows: TGTGCCAGCAGCGTGGGGACAGGGTTAAGCAACGAGCAGTACTTC. It is translated as CASSVGTGLSNEQYF. The chain links TRBV9 to TRBJ2-7, with 9 bases that match TRBD1. J gave up 5 bases and V 2 bases, and 8 bases lay outside the gene matches. CDR1 and CDR2 (germline): SGDLS, YYNGEE. The CDR3 sequence is 15 residues long.

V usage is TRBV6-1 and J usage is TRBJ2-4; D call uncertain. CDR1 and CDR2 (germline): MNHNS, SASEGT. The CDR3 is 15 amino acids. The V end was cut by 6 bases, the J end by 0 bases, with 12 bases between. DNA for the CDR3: TGTGCCAGCAGCGGTGGTTTACTAGCCAAAAACATTCAGTACTTC. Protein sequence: CASSGGLLAKNIQYF.

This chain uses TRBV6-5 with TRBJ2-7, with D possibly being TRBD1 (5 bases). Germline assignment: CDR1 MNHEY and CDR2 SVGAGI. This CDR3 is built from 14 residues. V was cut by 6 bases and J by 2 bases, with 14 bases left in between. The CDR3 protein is CASSPFQGTYEQYF. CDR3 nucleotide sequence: TGTGCCAGCAGCCCTTTCCAGGGCACCTACGAGCAGTACTTC.

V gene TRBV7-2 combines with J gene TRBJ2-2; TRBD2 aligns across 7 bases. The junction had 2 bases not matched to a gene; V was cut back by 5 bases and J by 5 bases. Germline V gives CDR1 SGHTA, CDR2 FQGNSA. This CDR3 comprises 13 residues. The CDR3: CASSPGGTGELFF. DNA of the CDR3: TGTGCCAGCAGCCCCGGGGGGACCGGGGAGCTGTTTTTT.

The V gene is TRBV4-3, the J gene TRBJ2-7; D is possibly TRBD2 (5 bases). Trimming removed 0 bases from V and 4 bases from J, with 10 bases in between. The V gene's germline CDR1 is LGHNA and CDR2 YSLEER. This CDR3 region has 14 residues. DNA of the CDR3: TGCGCCAGCAGCCAAGATCCCCGGACTTACGAGCAGTACTTC. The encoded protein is CASSQDPRTYEQYF.

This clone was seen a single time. The DNA of the CDR3 is TGTGCCAGCAGCACAATAGGCAGGGTGGCGGCCCAGTACTTC. Translated: CASSTIGRVAAQYF. The chain uses TRBV7-2 and TRBJ2-5; perhaps TRBD1 as D (5 bases). CDR1 SGHTA and CDR2 FQGNSA come from the germline V gene. The CDR3 extends over 14 amino acids. V was shortened by 5 bases and J by 9 bases, with 19 bases between the two germline ends.

The chain's CDR3 is CASSSVGGETYEQYF. For the CDR3, the DNA is TGTGCCAGCAGCTCCGTGGGCGGGGAGACCTACGAGCAGTACTTC. This rearrangement joins TRBV7-8 to TRBJ2-7; possible D gene TRBD2, 6 bases. The length of the CDR3 is 15 residues. The germline V and J ends were trimmed by 4 bases and 2 bases, with 15 bases remaining between them. Germline CDR1 is SGHVS and CDR2 is FQNEAQ.

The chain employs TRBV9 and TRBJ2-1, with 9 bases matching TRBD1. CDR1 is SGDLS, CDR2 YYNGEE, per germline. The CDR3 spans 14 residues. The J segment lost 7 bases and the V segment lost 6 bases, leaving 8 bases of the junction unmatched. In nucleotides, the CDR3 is TGTGCCAGCAATAGGGGGACAGGGAGGAATGAGCAGTTCTTC. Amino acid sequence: CASNRGTGRNEQFF.

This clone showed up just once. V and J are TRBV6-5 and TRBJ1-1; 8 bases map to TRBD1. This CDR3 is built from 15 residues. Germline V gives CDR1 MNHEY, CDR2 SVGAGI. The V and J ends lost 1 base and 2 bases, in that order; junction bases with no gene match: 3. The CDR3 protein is CASSYYRGGNTEAFF. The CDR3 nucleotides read TGTGCCAGCAGTTACTACAGGGGGGGTAACACTGAAGCTTTCTTT.

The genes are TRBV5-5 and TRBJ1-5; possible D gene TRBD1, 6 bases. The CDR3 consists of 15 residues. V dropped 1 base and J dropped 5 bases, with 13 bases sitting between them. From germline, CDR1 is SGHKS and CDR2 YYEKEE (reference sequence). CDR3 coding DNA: TGTGCCAGCAGCTTGACCGGGACAAACTATCAGCCCCAGCATTTT. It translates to CASSLTGTNYQPQHF.

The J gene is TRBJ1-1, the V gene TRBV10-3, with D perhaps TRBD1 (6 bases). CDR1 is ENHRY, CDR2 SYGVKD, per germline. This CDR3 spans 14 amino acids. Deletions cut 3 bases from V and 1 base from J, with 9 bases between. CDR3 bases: TGTGCCATCAGTGAAGTGGGACAGAACACTGAAGCTTTCTTT. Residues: CAISEVGQNTEAFF.

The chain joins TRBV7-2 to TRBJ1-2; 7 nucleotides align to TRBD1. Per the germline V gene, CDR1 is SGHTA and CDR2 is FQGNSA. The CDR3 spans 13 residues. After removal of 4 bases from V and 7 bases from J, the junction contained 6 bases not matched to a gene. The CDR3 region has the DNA TGTGCCAGCAGCTACCTGGCAGGGGGTGGCTACACCTTC. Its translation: CASSYLAGGGYTF.

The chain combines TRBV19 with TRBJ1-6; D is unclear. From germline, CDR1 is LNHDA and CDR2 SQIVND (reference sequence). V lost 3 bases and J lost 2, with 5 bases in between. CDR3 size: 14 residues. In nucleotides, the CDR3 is TGTGCCAGTAGTATGGTAGCCTATAATTCACCCCTCCACTTT. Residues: CASSMVAYNSPLHF.

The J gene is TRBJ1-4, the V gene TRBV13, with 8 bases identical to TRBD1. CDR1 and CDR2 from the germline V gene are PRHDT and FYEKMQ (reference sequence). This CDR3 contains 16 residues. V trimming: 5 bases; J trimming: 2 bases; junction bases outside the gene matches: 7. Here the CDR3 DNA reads TGTGCCAGCAGCCGGGACAGGTTGGCGACTAATGAAAAACTGTTTTTT. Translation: CASSRDRLATNEKLFF.

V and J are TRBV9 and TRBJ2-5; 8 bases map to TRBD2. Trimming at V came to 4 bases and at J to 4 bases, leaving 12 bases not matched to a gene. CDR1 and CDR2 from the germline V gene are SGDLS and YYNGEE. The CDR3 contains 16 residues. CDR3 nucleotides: TGTGCCAGCAGCCCCCCGCGGGGGGAAGGGGCAGAGACCCAGTACTTC. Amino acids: CASSPPRGEGAETQYF.

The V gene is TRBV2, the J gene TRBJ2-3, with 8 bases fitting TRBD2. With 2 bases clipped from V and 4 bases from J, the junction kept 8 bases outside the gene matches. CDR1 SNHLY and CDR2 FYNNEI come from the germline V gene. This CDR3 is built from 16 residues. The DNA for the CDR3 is TGTGCCAGCAGTGAATTGCCGCTCGGGGGGGCAGATACGCAGTATTTT. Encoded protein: CASSELPLGGADTQYF.

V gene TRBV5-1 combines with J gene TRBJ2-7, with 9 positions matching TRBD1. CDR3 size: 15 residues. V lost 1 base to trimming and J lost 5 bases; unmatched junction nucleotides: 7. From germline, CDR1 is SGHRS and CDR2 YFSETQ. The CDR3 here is CASSLQGQGTHEQYF. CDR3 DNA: TGCGCCAGCAGCTTGCAGGGACAGGGTACCCACGAGCAGTACTTC.

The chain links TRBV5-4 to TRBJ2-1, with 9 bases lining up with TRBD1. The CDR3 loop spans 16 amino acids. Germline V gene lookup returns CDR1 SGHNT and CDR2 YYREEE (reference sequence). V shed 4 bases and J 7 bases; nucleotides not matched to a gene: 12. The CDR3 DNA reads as TGTGCCAGCAGCATCGCCGGGACAGGGCGAACAAATGAGCAGTTCTTC. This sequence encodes CASSIAGTGRTNEQFF.